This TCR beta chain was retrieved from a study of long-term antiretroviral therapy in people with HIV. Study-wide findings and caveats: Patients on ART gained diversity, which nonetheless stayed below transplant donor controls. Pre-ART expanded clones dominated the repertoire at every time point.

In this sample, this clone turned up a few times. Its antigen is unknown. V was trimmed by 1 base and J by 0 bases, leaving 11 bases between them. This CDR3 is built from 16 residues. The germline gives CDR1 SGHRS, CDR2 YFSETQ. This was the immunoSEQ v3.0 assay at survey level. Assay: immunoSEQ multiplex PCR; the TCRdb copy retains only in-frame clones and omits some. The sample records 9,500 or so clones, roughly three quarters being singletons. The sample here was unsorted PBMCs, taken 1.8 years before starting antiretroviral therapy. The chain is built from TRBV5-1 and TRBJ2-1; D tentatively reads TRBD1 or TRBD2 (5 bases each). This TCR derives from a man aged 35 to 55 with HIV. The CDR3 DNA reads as TGCGCCAGCAGCTTGAGGGACCGCAGCTCCTACAATGAGCAGTTCTTC. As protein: CASSLRDRSSYNEQFF.